One and the same sample provided the 22 T cell receptor beta chains below, sequenced in a study of brain T cells in children with intractable seizures. Time point denoted: blood from clinic visit 5 months post-surgery; TSC patient then seizure free. TCRdb's copy holds only in-frame clones and misses some; the assay was immunoSEQ multiplex PCR. The sample has about 340,000 clones; over 90% are singletons. Specimen: peripheral blood, collected less than 6 months after surgery. Receptor source: a boy in the first two years of life with tuberous sclerosis and intractable seizures.

The chain recombines TRBV19 with TRBJ1-5, with 9 bases lining up with TRBD1. This CDR3 is 15 amino acids long. Germline-derived CDR1 and CDR2 are LNHDA and SQIVND (reference sequence). The V segment lost 6 bases and the J segment 1 base; nucleotides outside the gene matches: 4. CDR3 protein: CASRPTGGSNQPQHF. The CDR3, as DNA: TGTGCCAGTAGGCCGACAGGGGGGAGCAATCAGCCCCAGCATTTT. The complete variable domain, with remaining parts taken from reference TRBV19 and TRBJ1-5, reads DGGITQSPKYLFRKEGQNVTLSCEQNLNHDAMYWYRQDPGQGLRLIYYSQIVNDFQKGDIAEGYSVSREKKESFPLTVTSAQKNPTAFYLCASRPTGGSNQPQHFGDGTRLSIL.

V and J are TRBV5-1 and TRBJ1-2; 10 bases fit TRBD1. The ends lost 4 bases at V and 5 bases at J; junction bases unmatched: 5. Per germline, CDR1 SGHRS and CDR2 YFSETQ. The CDR3 spans 14 residues. CDR3 DNA sequence: TGCGCCAGCAGCGAGACAGGGGGCGGGTATGGCTACACCTTC. Translating gives CASSETGGGYGYTF.

The V gene is TRBV10-3, the J gene TRBJ2-3, with D possibly being TRBD2 (6 bases). This CDR3 spans 14 amino acids. Germline V CDR1 and CDR2: ENHRY, SYGVKD. With 3 bases removed from V and 8 bases from J, the gap between germline ends came to 15 bases. For the CDR3, the DNA is TGTGCCATCAGTGACGGGACTTCCCACGGTACGCAGTATTTT. Protein: CAISDGTSHGTQYF.

This clone was seen a handful of times. This rearrangement joins TRBV20-1 to TRBJ2-7; D is unresolved. The germline V gene has CDR1 DFQATT and CDR2 SNEGSKA (reference sequence). The CDR3 is 11 residues long. The V and J ends lost 4 bases and 0 bases respectively, with 4 bases between them. CDR3 nucleotide sequence: TGCAGTGCTACTAGCTCCTACGAGCAGTACTTC. As protein: CSATSSYEQYF.

The chain uses TRBV6-5 and TRBJ2-7; 9 nucleotides line up with TRBD1. J was trimmed by 5 bases and V by 6 bases; bases with no gene match: 5. There are 13 residues in the CDR3. CDR1 and CDR2 from the germline V gene are MNHEY and SVGAGI. For the CDR3, the DNA is TGTGCCAGCAGCGCCTGGGACAGGGACGAGCAGTACTTC. Protein sequence: CASSAWDRDEQYF.

The genes are TRBV7-9 and TRBJ2-1, with 14 bases lining up with TRBD2. The trim removed 5 bases at V and 8 bases at J, leaving 11 bases unmatched. Per the germline V gene, CDR1 is SEHNR and CDR2 is FQNEAQ (reference sequence). The CDR3 loop spans 17 amino acids. CDR3 DNA sequence: TGTGCCAGCAGCCCACGACTAGCGGGAGGGCGCTTGGATGAGCAGTTCTTC. This codes for CASSPRLAGGRLDEQFF.

V is TRBV27 and J is TRBJ2-7; 8 bases fit TRBD1. CDR1 MNHEY and CDR2 SMNVEV come from the germline V gene (reference sequence). The CDR3 runs 15 residues. The J segment lost 6 bases and the V segment lost 2 bases, leaving 9 bases of the junction unmatched. The CDR3 reads CASSLRTQGASEQYF. CDR3 sequence (DNA): TGTGCCAGCAGTTTAAGGACGCAGGGGGCTTCCGAGCAGTACTTC.

The chain employs TRBV21-1 and TRBJ1-2; the table's D gene call, TRBD1, was not cross checked with the DNA. TRBV21-1 is an annotated pseudogene. The length of the CDR3 is 11 residues. The CDR3 DNA reads TGTGCCAGCAGCGGCTACTATGGCTACACCTTC. Translating gives CASSGYYGYTF.

This rearrangement joins TRBV3-1 (or the pseudogene TRBV3-2) to TRBJ1-2, with a possible D match to TRBD1 (6 bases). Germline V gives CDR1 LGHDT, CDR2 YNNKEL (reference sequence). The length of the CDR3 is 16 residues. With 3 bases removed from V and 4 bases from J, the gap between germline ends came to 18 bases. The CDR3 sequence: CASSQLQGLRIYGYTF. The CDR3 DNA follows: TGTGCCAGCAGCCAGCTACAGGGTCTCCGCATCTATGGCTACACCTTC.

The chain is built from TRBV2 and TRBJ1-4, with 10 bases aligning to TRBD1. V was clipped by 10 bases and J by 8 bases; unmatched bases: 7. Germline V lookup: CDR1 SNHLY, CDR2 FYNNEI. The CDR3 runs 13 residues. CDR3 coding DNA: TGTGCCACCAGACAGGGGGCAGGAGAAAAACTGTTTTTT. Translating gives CATRQGAGEKLFF.

The chain couples TRBV7-2 to TRBJ2-1; 8 nucleotides align to TRBD2. This CDR3 comprises 14 residues. Trimming at V came to 2 bases and at J to 7 bases, leaving 4 bases not matched to a gene. CDR1 is SGHTA and CDR2 is FQGNSA in the germline V gene. The CDR3 DNA reads as TGTGCCAGCAGCTTAATCGGGGGGGGAAATGAGCAGTTCTTC. Translation: CASSLIGGGNEQFF.

This sequence joins TRBV6-5 and TRBJ1-2; no clear D gene. This CDR3 region has 13 residues. CDR1 and CDR2 from the germline V gene are MNHEY and SVGAGI. Between the trimmed V and J ends, which lost 6 bases and 1 base, there was a span of 9 bases. CDR3 sequence: CASRTEHNYGYTF. Written as DNA, the CDR3 is TGTGCCAGCAGAACCGAGCATAACTATGGCTACACCTTC.

The rearrangement joins TRBV6-5 to TRBJ2-3; D possibly corresponds to TRBD2 (6 bases). CDR3 length: 16 residues. CDR1 is MNHEY and CDR2 is SVGAGI in the germline V gene. V was trimmed by 4 bases and J by 1 base, leaving 15 bases between them. The CDR3 here is CASSSSPGLRTDTQYF. CDR3 bases: TGTGCCAGCAGTTCTAGCCCGGGACTCCGCACAGATACGCAGTATTTT.

The chain employs TRBV27 and TRBJ1-5; D unclear. CDR3 size: 15 residues. Trimming took 6 bases from V and 3 from J, leaving 15 bases between them. CDR1 is MNHEY, CDR2 SMNVEV, per germline (reference sequence). This CDR3 is CASSSNAGYNQPQHF. The CDR3 nucleotides read TGTGCCAGCAGCTCTAATGCTGGATACAATCAGCCCCAGCATTTT.

The rearrangement uses TRBV18 and TRBJ2-1; 8 nucleotides match TRBD1. Germline CDR1 KGHSH, CDR2 LQKENI. V was pared by 2 bases and J by 3 bases, with 6 bases of the junction left unmatched. The CDR3 has 16 amino acids. CDR3 bases: TGTGCCAGCTCACCATCGCCGGGACAGGTCTACAATGAGCAGTTCTTC. This encodes CASSPSPGQVYNEQFF.

The V and J genes are TRBV12-3 or TRBV12-4 and TRBJ1-1, with D hard to call. The germline V and J ends were trimmed by 2 bases and 1 base, with 5 bases remaining between them. This CDR3 has 13 residues. CDR3: CASSLLENTEAFF. Written as DNA, the CDR3 is TGTGCCAGCAGTTTATTAGAGAACACTGAAGCTTTCTTT.

The rearrangement links TRBV7-9 to TRBJ2-7; 8 bases agree with TRBD1. This CDR3 region has 14 residues. J gave up 0 bases and V 4 bases, and 2 bases lay outside the gene matches. Germline lookup yields CDR1 SEHNR and CDR2 FQNEAQ (reference sequence). In DNA, the CDR3 is TGTGCCAGCAGCTGGGACAGGAACTCCTACGAGCAGTACTTC. Translation: CASSWDRNSYEQYF.

The V call is TRBV3-1 (or the pseudogene TRBV3-2), the J call TRBJ2-2; D remains ambiguous. The V and J ends lost 3 bases and 1 base respectively, with 9 bases between them. CDR3 length: 15 amino acids. Looked up from germline, CDR1 is LGHDT and CDR2 is YNNKEL (reference sequence). This chain's CDR3 is CASSHRAGNTGELFF. As DNA, the CDR3 is TGTGCCAGCAGCCATCGTGCCGGGAACACCGGGGAGCTGTTTTTT.

CDR3 DNA: TGTGCCAGCAGTCGCGAACTAGCCGGCCGGAATGAGCAGTTCTTC. This encodes CASSRELAGRNEQFF. The chain recombines TRBV6-4 with TRBJ2-1; the D gene is possibly TRBD2 (6 bases). The CDR3 contains 15 residues. Trimming removed 5 bases at V and 7 bases at J, with 18 bases between. Germline CDR1 is MRHNA and CDR2 is SNTAGT.

The chain uses TRBV6-5 and TRBJ2-2, with no clear D. Per the germline V gene, CDR1 is MNHEY and CDR2 is SVGAGI. The length of the CDR3 is 15 residues. V dropped 0 bases and J dropped 5 bases, with 10 bases sitting between them. CDR3 sequence (DNA): TGTGCCAGCAGTTACTCCCAAACAGTAACCGGGGAGCTGTTTTTT. Residues: CASSYSQTVTGELFF.

This clone was recorded only once. This chain joins TRBV19 and TRBJ2-5, with 14 bases aligning to TRBD2. Germline values: CDR1 LNHDA, CDR2 SQIVND (reference sequence). The J segment lost 3 bases and the V segment lost 5 bases, leaving 5 bases of the junction unmatched. The CDR3 extends over 16 amino acids. The CDR3 protein is CASSRGTSGGEETQYF. Here the CDR3 DNA reads TGTGCCAGTAGTCGGGGGACTAGCGGGGGAGAAGAGACCCAGTACTTC.

This chain joins TRBV10-1 and TRBJ2-3; the match to TRBD2 covers 10 bases. V shed 4 bases and J 2 bases; nucleotides not matched to a gene: 3. The germline gives CDR1 WNHNN, CDR2 SYGVQD (reference sequence). The CDR3 contains 15 residues. The CDR3 region is CASSVLAGFTDTQYF. For the CDR3, the DNA is TGCGCCAGCAGTGTACTAGCGGGGTTCACAGATACGCAGTATTTT.